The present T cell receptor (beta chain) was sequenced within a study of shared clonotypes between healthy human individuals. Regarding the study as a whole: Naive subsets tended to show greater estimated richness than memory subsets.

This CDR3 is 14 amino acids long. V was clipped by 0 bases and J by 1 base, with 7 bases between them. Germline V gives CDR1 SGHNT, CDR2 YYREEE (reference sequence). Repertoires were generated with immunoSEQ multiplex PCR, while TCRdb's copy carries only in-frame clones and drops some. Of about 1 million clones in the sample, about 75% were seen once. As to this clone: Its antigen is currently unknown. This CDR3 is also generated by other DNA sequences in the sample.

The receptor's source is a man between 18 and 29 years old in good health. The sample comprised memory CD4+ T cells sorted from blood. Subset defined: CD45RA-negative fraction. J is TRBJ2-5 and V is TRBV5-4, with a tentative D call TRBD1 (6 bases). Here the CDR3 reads CASSLGGLQETQYF. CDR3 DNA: TGTGCCAGCAGCTTGGGGGGGCTCCAAGAGACCCAGTACTTC.